This TCR beta chain was documented in a study of cytomegalovirus exposure and HLA in healthy donors. V was clipped by 5 bases and J by 0 bases, with 17 bases between them. The CDR3 length is 17 residues. The germline gives CDR1 SGHVS, CDR2 FQNEAQ. PCR amplification relied on 60 Vbeta primers (plus 13 Jbeta primers). TCRdb keeps only in-frame clones here, not all; method: immunoSEQ multiplex PCR. This table has some 120,000 clones, 81% appearing once. The J gene is TRBJ1-5, the V gene TRBV7-8, with D possibly matching TRBD1 (6 bases). This TCR derives from a man aged 18 to 35 in good health and CMV-seronegative. Material for sequencing was PBMCs. CDR3 nucleotides: TGTGCCAGCAGCCTCTCTGGACAGCACTATAGCAATCAGCCCCAGCATTTT. This codes for CASSLSGQHYSNQPQHF.